This T cell receptor (beta chain) was identified in a study of Ad26.COV2.S vaccination and SARS-CoV-2 variants. This CDR3 region has 13 residues. V was shortened by 2 bases and J by 4 bases, with 8 bases between the two germline ends. Study-wide findings and caveats: While placebo recipients had lower spike-specific TCR breadth, vaccine recipients had more. Substantial response breadth was reportedly seen for spike-specific CD8+ and CD4+ T cells after vaccination.

With regard to this clone: What it binds is not known.

The treatment: roughly 19 received Ad26.COV2.S at low or high dose, single or two shots; several received placebo; per-sample allocation not given. Samples came from day 63 after the first vaccine or placebo injection. Profiled with immunoSEQ multiplex PCR; TCRdb holds only in-frame clones, not every one. The table lists about 400,000 clones, approximately 90% of them singletons. This clonotype was obtained from a person between 18 and 60 years old who received the Ad26.COV2.S COVID-19 vaccine or a placebo. The input for sequencing was peripheral blood, taken in a trial of Ad26.COV2.S vaccine versus placebo. The genes are TRBV12-3 or TRBV12-4 and TRBJ1-1; no clear D. Here the CDR3 reads CASSLILGTEAFF. In DNA, the CDR3 is TGTGCCAGCAGTTTAATTCTGGGCACTGAAGCTTTCTTT.